The entry below gives a single TCR beta chain sequence along with its context. The sample comes from a study of Ad26.COV2.S vaccination and SARS-CoV-2 variants. Study-wide context: Once, or twice with 56 days between doses, Ad26.COV2.S was given intramuscularly.

Only in-frame clones appear in the TCRdb table, and some are missing; sequencing was by immunoSEQ multiplex PCR. The sample holds 300,000 to 350,000 clones; 75% to 90% are singletons and the top ten take about 5%. Germline CDR1 and CDR2: MNHEY and SVGAGI. Trimming removed 10 bases at V and 6 bases at J, with 18 bases between. This CDR3 has 13 amino acids. As to treatment: about 20 received Ad26.COV2.S at low or high dose, single or two shots; about 5 received placebo; per-sample allocation not given. At day 63 after the first vaccine or placebo injection, samples were drawn. Material: peripheral blood, obtained in a trial of Ad26.COV2.S vaccine versus placebo. This chain uses TRBV6-5 with TRBJ1-1, with D tentatively TRBD1 (6 bases). The source is a person aged 18 to 59 who received the Ad26.COV2.S COVID-19 vaccine or a placebo. The CDR3 nucleotides read TGTGCCACCCTCAGAGGGTGGACAGCTGAAGCTTTCTTT. Translated: CATLRGWTAEAFF.